This T cell receptor (beta chain) emerged from a study of CD8 T cells in Susac syndrome. Regarding the study as a whole: In Susac syndrome, CD8+ expansion was highest in TEMRA and active disease.

Random hexamers served to reverse transcribe roughly 0.5 to 1 ug RNA. TCRdb redid the calling of the immunoSEQ multiplex PCR reads with MiXCR, one entry per CDR3 protein. This sample yields fewer than 80,000 distinct CDR3 sequences, of which approximately 95% are seen a single time; about 0.48% belongs to the top ten. Worth noting for this clonotype: No antigen is known for it.

V gave up 5 bases and J gave up 1 base; unmatched junction bases: 7. The CDR3 is made up of 16 amino acids. This sequence originates from a human donor with Susac syndrome. V usage is TRBV12-3 or TRBV12-4 and J usage is TRBJ1-2; 10 bases fit TRBD1. Specimen: CD8+ T cells from PBMCs. CDR3 protein: CASSPRTGGINYGYTF. CDR3 coding DNA: TGTGCCAGCAGTCCCCGGACAGGGGGAATTAACTATGGCTACACCTTC.